The 31 T cell receptor beta chains below were found in one sample sequenced in a study of neurological immune-mediated disorders. One entry per CDR3 protein results from TCRdb running MiXCR on the 5' RACE reads. The sample holds some 35,000 distinct CDR3 sequences, roughly 12% seen once. The source material was CD4+ T cells from blood. The receptors were sampled from a young woman with HTLV-1-associated myelopathy (HAM/TSP).

This clonotype appeared a single time. The chain recombines TRBV12-2 with TRBJ2-7; TRBD2, the table's D call, lacks a check against the DNA. TRBV12-2 is a listed pseudogene. This CDR3 is built from 16 residues. The CDR3 nucleotides are TGTGCAAGTCGCTTAGCGGTGATAGCGGGGGGGCACGAGCAGTACTTC. It is translated as CASRLAVIAGGHEQYF.

The sample holds many counts of this clonotype. The J gene is TRBJ1-1, the V gene TRBV7-9; 11 nucleotides match TRBD1. Germline V gene sequence: CDR1 SEHNR, CDR2 FQNEAQ (reference sequence). The CDR3 runs 15 residues. The ends lost 5 bases at V and 4 bases at J; junction bases unmatched: 6. The CDR3 sequence: CASSTGTGGSTEAFF. CDR3 DNA sequence: TGTGCCAGCAGCACGGGGACAGGGGGAAGCACTGAAGCTTTCTTT.

As regards this clonotype: The junction departs from germline at one end; a sequencing error may be responsible. J is TRBJ1-5 and V is TRBV2, with D possibly matching TRBD1 (6 bases). This CDR3 spans 12 amino acids. Germline CDR1 SNHLY, CDR2 FYNNEI. Here the CDR3 DNA reads TGTGCAAGCAGAAATCAGGGGTCGGCCCAGCATTTT. Its protein product is CASRNQGSAQHF. Based on the CDR3 plus reference TRBV2 and TRBJ1-5, the full variable domain is EPEVTQTPSHQVTQMGQEVILRCVPISNHLYFYWYRQILGQKVEFLVSFYNNEISEKSEIFDDQFSVERPDGSNFTLKIRSTKLEDSAMYFCASRNQGSAQHFGDGTRLSIL.

In its sample, this clonotype was seen many times. The J gene is TRBJ1-2, the V gene TRBV12-3 or TRBV12-4, with 8 bases fitting TRBD1. The CDR3 length is 16 residues. With V trimmed by 0 bases and J by 2 bases, 5 bases remained unmatched. As DNA, the CDR3 is TGTGCCAGCAGTTTAGCCCCAGGGGGCGCAAACTATGGCTACACCTTC. Its translation is CASSLAPGGANYGYTF.

In this sample, this clonotype turned up many times. The J gene is TRBJ1-2, the V gene TRBV3-1, with 9 bases that match TRBD1. V shed 8 bases, J shed 6 bases, and the junction held 7 bases outside the gene matches. There are 13 residues in the CDR3. The germline CDR1 and CDR2 sequences are LGHDT and YNNKEL (reference sequence). CDR3 DNA sequence: TGTGCCAGCCAACCGGGACAGGGAAATGGCTACACCTTC. The encoded protein is CASQPGQGNGYTF.

The J gene is TRBJ1-5, the V gene TRBV5-6; D might be TRBD1 (5 bases). Germline loops: CDR1 SGHDT, CDR2 YYEEEE. This CDR3 spans 14 amino acids. Trimming removed 4 bases at V and 9 bases at J, with 17 bases between. The CDR3 nucleotides are TGTGCCAGCAGCCCGGGGGGTGCTAGGGGGCCCCAGCATTTT. This codes for CASSPGGARGPQHF.

The table lists this clonotype with many counts. V and J are TRBV5-1 and TRBJ1-1, with 7 bases matching TRBD1. CDR3 size: 14 residues. Germline loops: CDR1 SGHRS, CDR2 YFSETQ. J was trimmed by 1 base and V by 4 bases; bases with no gene match: 4. CDR3 DNA: TGCGCCAGCAGCGTAAGGACAGGGAACACTGAAGCTTTCTTT. This translates into CASSVRTGNTEAFF.

Remarks on this clonotype: A read error may account for a junction end that differs from germline. The chain has TRBV20-1 and TRBJ1-5, with D unresolved. The CDR3 extends over 15 amino acids. Germline lookup yields CDR1 DFQATT and CDR2 SNEGSKA (reference sequence). In nucleotides, the CDR3 is TGCAGTGCCCCTACTCCGGGAAGGCTCAATAAGCCCCAGCATTTT. Translation: CSAPTPGRLNKPQHF.

This clonotype was seen ten or more times. The rearrangement links TRBV10-2 to TRBJ2-7, with 16 bases fitting TRBD2. V was pared by 3 bases and J by 1 base, with 12 bases of the junction left unmatched. Germline-derived CDR1 and CDR2 are WSHSY and SAAADI. CDR3 size: 20 residues. The CDR3 DNA follows: TGCGCCAGCAGTGACCTCCCGGGACTAGCGGGGGGGCATGGGTCCTACGAGCAGTACTTC. Translation: CASSDLPGLAGGHGSYEQYF.

This clonotype has a count of ten or more. The CDR3: CASSFGWKGDTEAFF. The CDR3 DNA is TGTGCCAGCAGTTTCGGATGGAAGGGCGACACTGAAGCTTTCTTT. The rearrangement uses TRBV27 and TRBJ1-1; no definite D call. V was clipped by 3 bases and J by 3 bases, with 14 bases between them. This CDR3 contains 15 residues. Looked up from germline, CDR1 is MNHEY and CDR2 is SMNVEV (reference sequence).

This clonotype was observed at least ten times. The rearrangement uses TRBV7-9 and TRBJ1-2; the match to TRBD1 covers 9 bases. Germline values: CDR1 SEHNR, CDR2 FQNEAQ (reference sequence). Germline trimming cut 7 bases from V and 4 bases from J; bases unmatched to any gene: 16. The CDR3 has 17 amino acids. The CDR3 region is CASKSAVRTGASYGYTF. In DNA, the CDR3 is TGTGCCAGCAAATCGGCAGTCCGGACAGGGGCGAGCTATGGCTACACCTTC.

This clonotype was detected many times. The genes are TRBV7-2 and TRBJ1-4; D remains ambiguous. Germline V gene lookup returns CDR1 SGHTA and CDR2 FQGNSA. This CDR3 spans 15 amino acids. V was trimmed by 3 bases and J by 4 bases, leaving 12 bases between them. This CDR3 is CASSFRPLLNEKLFF. The CDR3 region has the DNA TGTGCCAGCAGCTTCAGACCCCTACTTAATGAAAAACTGTTTTTT.

This clonotype was detected many times. This rearrangement joins TRBV29-1 to TRBJ2-1, with D possibly being TRBD1 (6 bases). Germline lookup yields CDR1 SQVTM and CDR2 ANQGSEA. The CDR3 is made up of 13 amino acids. The V end lost 4 bases, the J end lost 2 bases, and 9 bases lay between the germline ends. The CDR3 region is CSVADSPYNEQFF. The CDR3 DNA reads TGCAGCGTTGCGGACAGCCCCTACAATGAGCAGTTCTTC.

This clonotype was detected ten times or more. The gene calls are TRBV19 and TRBJ1-6; 10 bases line up with TRBD1. The CDR3 extends over 15 amino acids. Unmatched junction bases numbered 1, after V lost 8 bases and J lost 0 bases. The germline V gene has CDR1 LNHDA and CDR2 SQIVND (reference sequence). CDR3 bases: TGTGCCAGTCGACAGGGGGCCTCCTATAATTCACCCCTCCACTTT. Translation: CASRQGASYNSPLHF.

About this clonotype: A junction end diverges from the germline sequence, so it may reflect a read error. The J gene is TRBJ1-6, the V gene TRBV5-1; 7 bases align to TRBD1. The CDR3 loop spans 14 amino acids. Germline V gene data show CDR1 as SGHRS and CDR2 as YFSETQ. CDR3 nucleotide sequence: TGCGCCAGCAGCTTAGGAAAGGGGGCTTCACCCCTACACTTT. It encodes CASSLGKGASPLHF.

Many counts were recorded for this clonotype. CDR3 nucleotides: TGCGCCAGCAGGCACGCGGGAAAACAGGGAGCGGGTGAGCAGTACTTC. Translation: CASRHAGKQGAGEQYF. The V gene is TRBV5-1, the J gene TRBJ2-7; D could derive from TRBD1 or TRBD2 (6 bases each). The CDR3 totals 16 residues. Per germline, CDR1 SGHRS and CDR2 YFSETQ. Trimming stripped 5 bases from V and 7 bases from J, with 25 bases between.

This clonotype was seen at least ten times. The chain is built from TRBV3-1 and TRBJ2-3, with TRBD2 identical over 11 bases. Losses at the gene ends were 5 bases for V and 8 bases for J; bases not matched to a gene: 15. CDR3 length equals 17 residues. CDR1 and CDR2 (germline): LGHDT, YNNKEL (reference sequence). The CDR3 is CASSSPSTSGVSGTQYF. CDR3 in DNA: TGTGCCAGCAGCTCCCCCTCGACTAGCGGGGTTAGTGGTACGCAGTATTTT.

This clonotype has at least ten counts. The gene calls are TRBV6-6 and TRBJ1-6; the D gene is possibly TRBD1 (5 bases). CDR1 MNHNY and CDR2 SVGAGI come from the germline V gene (reference sequence). The CDR3 length is 18 residues. V lost 2 bases and J lost 4, with 18 bases in between. CDR3 nucleotide sequence: TGTGCCAGCAGTTACCCGCCATCGGGACCCCGATATAATTCACCCCTCCACTTT. It specifies CASSYPPSGPRYNSPLHF.

This clonotype was picked up many times. The J gene is TRBJ2-1, the V gene TRBV5-1; maybe TRBD1 (6 bases). The CDR3 is 15 amino acids. Per germline, CDR1 SGHRS and CDR2 YFSETQ. V lost 5 bases, J lost 8 bases, and 20 bases lay in between. CDR3 coding DNA: TGCGCCAGCAGGAAAGGGGCAGGGGTTTCGGATGAGCAGTTCTTC. Its translation is CASRKGAGVSDEQFF.

This clonotype was picked up many times. CDR3 DNA sequence: TGTGCCAGCAGTCGGGACTTAGTGGGTCATGAGCAGTTCTTC. Its protein product is CASSRDLVGHEQFF. The rearrangement links TRBV6-2 or TRBV6-3 to TRBJ2-1; perhaps TRBD2 as D (6 bases). Germline CDR1 reads MNHEY; CDR2 reads SVGEGT. This CDR3 comprises 14 residues. V dropped 5 bases and J dropped 8 bases, with 16 bases sitting between them.

At least ten counts were recorded for this clonotype. The genes are TRBV11-3 and TRBJ2-1, with 13 bases identical to TRBD2. V shed 5 bases and J 8 bases; nucleotides not matched to a gene: 6. The V gene's germline CDR1 is SGHNT and CDR2 YENEEA. CDR3 length equals 15 residues. For the CDR3, the DNA is TGTGCCAGCAGCCCCGGACTAGCGGGGGTGGATGAGCAGTTCTTC. This codes for CASSPGLAGVDEQFF. Full variable domain (rest looked up from reference TRBV11-3 and TRBJ2-1): EAGVVQSPRYKIIEKKQPVAFWCNPISGHNTLYWYLQNLGQGPELLIRYENEEAVDDSQLPKDRFSAERLKGVDSTLKIQPAELGDSAVYLCASSPGLAGVDEQFFGPGTRLTVL.

There are many counts of this clonotype. V is TRBV27 and J is TRBJ2-1, with 13 positions matching TRBD2. J gave up 6 bases and V 5 bases, and 10 bases lay outside the gene matches. The CDR3 consists of 17 residues. Per the germline V gene, CDR1 is MNHEY and CDR2 is SMNVEV (reference sequence). The CDR3: CASSRAGTSGVGNEQFF. The DNA for the CDR3 is TGTGCCAGCAGTCGAGCCGGGACTAGCGGGGTCGGCAATGAGCAGTTCTTC.

This clonotype was seen ten or more times. V usage is TRBV5-1 and J usage is TRBJ2-1, with TRBD2 identical over 12 bases. The CDR3 runs to 14 residues. V trimming: 6 bases; J trimming: 9 bases; junction bases outside the gene matches: 7. Germline-derived CDR1 and CDR2 are SGHRS and YFSETQ. The DNA of the CDR3 is TGCGCCAGCAAGGAGACTAGCGGGGGTGGTGAGCAGTTCTTC. Encoded protein: CASKETSGGGEQFF.

This clonotype was detected only once. V usage is TRBV7-8 and J usage is TRBJ1-5, with D possibly matching TRBD1 (6 bases). The J call may be wrong; the DNA end is better matched by TRBJ2-3. CDR3 length: 14 amino acids. Germline loops: CDR1 SGHVS, CDR2 FQNEAQ. The CDR3 DNA reads TGTGCCAGCAGCCAAGGGGGTGGCAATCAGCCCCAGTATTTT. Translation gives CASSQGGGNQPQYF.

This clonotype was seen many times. The rearrangement uses TRBV5-1 and TRBJ2-5; perhaps TRBD1 as D (6 bases). The CDR3 is made up of 16 amino acids. The germline gives CDR1 SGHRS, CDR2 YFSETQ. The V end was cut by 3 bases, the J end by 2 bases, with 17 bases between. The CDR3 region has the DNA TGCGCCAGCAGCTGGCCCCTCGGACAGCTACAAGAGACCCAGTACTTC. Translating it yields CASSWPLGQLQETQYF. Full variable domain (outside the CDR3, taken from reference TRBV5-1 and TRBJ2-5): KAGVTQTPRYLIKTRGQQVTLSCSPISGHRSVSWYQQTPGQGLQFLFEYFSETQRNKGNFPGRFSGRQFSNSRSEMNVSTLELGDSALYLCASSWPLGQLQETQYFGPGTRLLVL.

The V and J genes are TRBV5-1 and TRBJ2-7; 7 bases line up with TRBD1. Germline assignment: CDR1 SGHRS and CDR2 YFSETQ. The CDR3 contains 13 residues. V trimming: 3 bases; J trimming: 2 bases; junction bases outside the gene matches: 2. DNA for the CDR3: TGCGCCAGCAGCTCCCAGGGGGCCTACGAGCAGTACTTC. This codes for CASSSQGAYEQYF.

This clonotype was seen ten or more times. The chain is built from TRBV5-1 and TRBJ2-7; weak D call: TRBD1 (7 bases). The germline V and J ends were trimmed by 4 bases and 7 bases, with 21 bases remaining between them. Germline assignment: CDR1 SGHRS and CDR2 YFSETQ. The CDR3 extends over 15 amino acids. The CDR3 is CASSGTQGRFSEQYF. DNA of the CDR3: TGCGCCAGCAGCGGAACACAGGGGAGGTTTTCGGAGCAGTACTTC.

The table lists this clonotype with many counts. This chain joins TRBV18 and TRBJ1-2, with 7 bases fitting TRBD1. Germline lookup yields CDR1 KGHSH and CDR2 LQKENI. V shed 3 bases, J shed 5 bases, and the junction held 12 bases outside the gene matches. This CDR3 has 16 amino acids. The CDR3, as DNA: TGTGCCAGCTCACCCTCTGGAGGACAGGACATATATGGCTACACCTTC. It is translated as CASSPSGGQDIYGYTF.

This clonotype was detected many times. The chain recombines TRBV5-1 with TRBJ2-2, with 9 bases fitting TRBD1. Trimming took 1 base from V and 5 from J; bases not matched to a gene: 3. CDR1 is SGHRS, CDR2 YFSETQ, per germline. The CDR3 runs 15 residues. The CDR3 sequence is CASSLTGGWTGELFF. For the CDR3, the DNA is TGCGCCAGCAGCTTGACAGGGGGCTGGACCGGGGAGCTGTTTTTT.

In its sample, this clonotype was seen many times. V usage is TRBV5-1 and J usage is TRBJ1-5, with D perhaps TRBD1 (6 bases). V lost 4 bases and J lost 7, with 15 bases in between. The length of the CDR3 is 14 residues. Germline V CDR1 and CDR2: SGHRS, YFSETQ. The CDR3 coding sequence is TGCGCCAGCAGCCGGGAACAGGGTGCCCAGCCCCAGCATTTT. Protein product: CASSREQGAQPQHF.

This clonotype has at least ten counts. The V and J genes are TRBV20-1 and TRBJ1-6; the D is unclear. CDR3 length: 15 residues. Trimming cost V 2 bases and J 1 base, with 9 bases left between them. Germline V gene data show CDR1 as DFQATT and CDR2 as SNEGSKA (reference sequence). Here the CDR3 DNA reads TGCAGTGCTAGAAGGGAAGGATCCTATAATTCACCCCTCCACTTT. Translated: CSARREGSYNSPLHF.